These T cell receptor beta chains were read from a single sample in a study of blood T cell repertoires in COVID-19. The table came from immunoSEQ multiplex PCR; TCRdb's copy has only in-frame clones and leaves some out. The sample records 220,000 or so clones, 60% to 85% being singletons. Material for sequencing was peripheral blood. These receptors were taken from a woman between 70 and 85 years old with acute or convalescent COVID-19. The CDR3 runs from the conserved cysteine through the conserved F or W. Fields, in order: J gene, V gene, D gene, CDR3 DNA, CDR3 protein. D genes are given only for firm matches.

TRBJ2-1	TRBV6-2/TRBV6-3	-	TGTGCCAGCAGTCCCCCGACAGACAGCTCCTACAATGAGCAGTTCTTC	CASSPPTDSSYNEQFF
TRBJ1-2	TRBV4-1	-	TGCGCCAGCAGCCAGGGTGAACAGAAAAACTATGGCTACACCTTC	CASSQGEQKNYGYTF
TRBJ2-7	TRBV4-2	TRBD2	TGTGCCAGCAGCCCGCCTCGAACGGGAGGGTCCTACGAGCAGTACTTC	CASSPPRTGGSYEQYF
TRBJ1-6	TRBV19	TRBD1	TGTGCCAGCAGGACAGGGGAGTCCTATAATTCACCCCTCCACTTT	CASRTGESYNSPLHF
TRBJ2-1	TRBV11-2	TRBD2	TGTGCCAGCAGCCCAGGACTAGCGGGATCTCAGTTCTTC	CASSPGLAGSQFF
TRBJ1-4	TRBV7-9	-	TGTGCCAGCAGCCGTCTCTCCCCACAGGCGACCGGTGAAAAACTGTTTTTT	CASSRLSPQATGEKLFF
TRBJ2-3	TRBV12-3/TRBV12-4	-	TGTGCCAGCAGTAGCGGGAGCACAGATACGCAGTATTTT	CASSSGSTDTQYF
TRBJ2-7	TRBV27	-	TGTGCCAGCAGTTGGCAGGGAATATTCTTGTACGAGCAGTACTTC	CASSWQGIFLYEQYF
TRBJ2-6	TRBV18	TRBD1	TGTGCCAGCTCACTTTATCGGACAGGGGGCTCTGGGGCCAACGTCCTGACTTTC	CASSLYRTGGSGANVLTF
TRBJ2-7	TRBV7-2	-	TGTGCCAGCAGCCTACGGGCCCTGGGGAGCTACGAGCAGTACTTC	CASSLRALGSYEQYF
TRBJ2-7	TRBV27	TRBD2	TGTGCCAGCAGCTCGGGACTAGCGGGAGGAGCTAAGCAGTACTTC	CASSSGLAGGAKQYF
TRBJ2-2	TRBV30	-	TGTGCCTGGAGTGTACTCAACACCGGGGAGCTGTTTTTT	CAWSVLNTGELFF
TRBJ1-4	TRBV27	-	TGTGCCAGCAGTCCGTGGACAGCCGAGAATGAAAAACTGTTTTTT	CASSPWTAENEKLFF
TRBJ1-1	TRBV6-4	-	TGTGCCAGCAGTGTACAGTTGAACACTGAAGCTTTCTTT	CASSVQLNTEAFF